This passage covers 29 T cell receptor beta chains from one sample sequenced in a study of T cells expressing NK-cell markers. TCRdb reanalyzed the 5' RACE reads, giving one entry per CDR3 protein sequence and no DNA. The table lists fewer than 550,000 distinct CDR3 sequences. Input material: blood T cells: a sorted CD56 or NKG2C T cell subset, CD4+ or CD8+ T cells, or bulk PBMC T cells (not recorded which). The receptors here all came from a woman in her forties or fifties in good health.

This chain joins TRBV7-9 and TRBJ2-3; TCRdb lists TRBD1, though no DNA is available to test this call. Germline CDR1 is SEHNR and CDR2 is FQNEAQ (reference sequence). The CDR3 length is 15 residues. This CDR3 is CASSPDRPSTDTQYF. Using reference TRBV7-9 and TRBJ2-3 for the parts outside the CDR3, the full variable domain is DTGVSQNPRHKITKRGQNVTFRCDPISEHNRLYWYRQTLGQGPEFLTYFQNEAQLEKSRLLSDRFSAERPKGSFSTLEIQRTEQGDSAMYLCASSPDRPSTDTQYFGPGTRLTVL.

V usage is TRBV5-1 and J usage is TRBJ1-1; TCRdb returns TRBD1, unconfirmable since there is no DNA. The CDR3 is 16 residues long. The germline CDR1 and CDR2 sequences are SGHRS and YFSETQ. The CDR3 here is CASSEGAGQMNTEAFF.

V usage is TRBV29-1 and J usage is TRBJ2-2; the D gene TCRdb calls, TRBD1, cannot be checked with no DNA. Germline assignment: CDR1 SQVTM and CDR2 ANQGSEA. The CDR3 sequence is 13 residues long. The CDR3 spells CSVETGYTGELFF.

The V call is TRBV18, the J call TRBJ1-4; the D gene TCRdb calls, TRBD1, cannot be checked with no DNA. The CDR3 sequence is 13 residues long. Germline V gene data show CDR1 as KGHSH and CDR2 as LQKENI. The CDR3 here is CASSRDSAEKLFF.

The V gene is TRBV5-1, the J gene TRBJ2-1; TCRdb lists TRBD1, though no DNA is available to test this call. The germline CDR1 and CDR2 sequences are SGHRS and YFSETQ. The CDR3 loop spans 14 amino acids. This CDR3 is CASSLGQGAYEQFF.

The rearrangement joins TRBV18 to TRBJ1-1. This CDR3 has 13 amino acids. In germline, CDR1 is KGHSH, CDR2 LQKENI. The CDR3 spells CASSPLKDSEAFF.

This chain links TRBV20-1 with TRBJ2-5; TCRdb calls TRBD2, which cannot be checked without DNA. The CDR3 runs 19 residues. Looked up from germline, CDR1 is DFQATT and CDR2 is SNEGSKA (reference sequence). The CDR3: CSATVGSSGRSLYAETQYF.

This rearrangement joins TRBV5-1 to TRBJ2-2. The CDR3 contains 15 residues. CDR1 is SGHRS, CDR2 YFSETQ, per germline. The CDR3 is CASSRTHESSGELFF.

The chain recombines TRBV27 with TRBJ1-1. The V gene's germline CDR1 is MNHEY and CDR2 SMNVEV (reference sequence). The CDR3 is 16 amino acids. CDR3 region: CASSYMTGPSGTEAFF.

This chain's CDR3 is CASSYMRLAGGIGYNEQFF. This chain connects TRBV6-5 to TRBJ2-1; with no DNA, the TCRdb D assignment of TRBD2 cannot be verified. The CDR3 sequence is 19 residues long. Looked up from germline, CDR1 is MNHEY and CDR2 is SVGAGI.

The rearrangement links TRBV7-9 to TRBJ2-5. This CDR3 region has 13 residues. CDR1 and CDR2 from the germline V gene are SEHNR and FQNEAQ (reference sequence). The CDR3 reads CASSSNTRETQYF.

The rearrangement links TRBV7-2 to TRBJ2-3. The CDR3 spans 15 residues. The V gene's germline CDR1 is SGHTA and CDR2 FQGNSA. The CDR3 here is CASSFALIRVDTQYF.

The CDR3 sequence is CSASFGLAGSSYNEQFF. V and J are TRBV20-1 and TRBJ2-1; TCRdb lists TRBD2, though no DNA is available to test this call. This CDR3 has 17 residues. Per the germline V gene, CDR1 is DFQATT and CDR2 is SNEGSKA (reference sequence).

The chain carries TRBV12-3 or TRBV12-4 and TRBJ1-3; TCRdb's D call, TRBD1, is unchecked because there is no DNA. This CDR3 comprises 14 residues. CDR3 sequence: CASSSRGQGNTIYF.

The V call is TRBV20-1, the J call TRBJ1-4; TCRdb returns TRBD1, unconfirmable since there is no DNA. The germline CDR1 and CDR2 sequences are DFQATT and SNEGSKA (reference sequence). The CDR3 consists of 14 residues. This CDR3 is CSASTGGDYEKLFF.

The J gene is TRBJ2-1, the V gene TRBV6-5; TCRdb's D call of TRBD2 is untestable without DNA. This CDR3 is built from 16 residues. Germline V CDR1 and CDR2: MNHEY, SVGAGI. The CDR3 here is CASSSRTSGSGNEQFF.

This chain connects TRBV29-1 to TRBJ1-2; no DNA is available, so the TRBD1 call from TCRdb remains unchecked. The CDR3 has 15 amino acids. Germline CDR1 and CDR2: SQVTM and ANQGSEA. The CDR3 region is CSVGEGSSKPYGYTF. The whole variable domain, remainder taken from reference TRBV29-1 and TRBJ1-2, is SAVISQKPSRDICQRGTSLTIQCQVDSQVTMMFWYRQQPGQSLTLIATANQGSEATYESGFVIDKFPISRPNLTFSTLTVSNMSPEDSSIYLCSVGEGSSKPYGYTFGSGTRLTVV.

V is TRBV7-8 and J is TRBJ2-2. This CDR3 has 15 amino acids. In germline, CDR1 is SGHVS, CDR2 FQNEAQ. The CDR3 protein is CASSLISSNTGELFF.

This chain uses TRBV7-9 with TRBJ2-5; TCRdb designates TRBD2, a call that cannot be tested without DNA. The CDR3 covers 16 residues. The germline gives CDR1 SEHNR, CDR2 FQNEAQ (reference sequence). The CDR3 is CASSLGTGRAPETQYF. The full variable domain, completed using reference TRBV7-9 and TRBJ2-5, is DTGVSQNPRHKITKRGQNVTFRCDPISEHNRLYWYRQTLGQGPEFLTYFQNEAQLEKSRLLSDRFSAERPKGSFSTLEIQRTEQGDSAMYLCASSLGTGRAPETQYFGPGTRLLVL.

V usage is TRBV24-1 and J usage is TRBJ2-1. The CDR3 consists of 17 residues. Germline CDR1 is KGHDR and CDR2 is SFDVKD. This CDR3 reads CATSDRSRPRHLNEQFF.

The V gene is TRBV12-5, the J gene TRBJ2-1; the TRBD2 assignment by TCRdb is unverifiable without DNA. Per germline, CDR1 LGHNT and CDR2 FRNRAP. The CDR3 totals 14 residues. CDR3 in amino acids: CASGSLGGYNEQFF.

V gene TRBV6-1 combines with J gene TRBJ1-5; TCRdb indicates TRBD1, and absent DNA this call remains unverified. This CDR3 spans 15 amino acids. Germline assignment: CDR1 MNHNS and CDR2 SASEGT. Here the CDR3 reads CATRPRSTSNQPQHF.

The rearrangement links TRBV9 to TRBJ1-1. CDR3 size: 14 residues. Per the germline V gene, CDR1 is SGDLS and CDR2 is YYNGEE. CDR3 region: CASSVEEGIYEAFF.

The chain employs TRBV27 and TRBJ2-3; TCRdb lists TRBD1, though no DNA is available to test this call. Germline assignment: CDR1 MNHEY and CDR2 SMNVEV (reference sequence). This CDR3 spans 14 amino acids. This CDR3 reads CASSSSGRLDTQYF.

J is TRBJ1-2 and V is TRBV29-1; the TCRdb D gene call, TRBD1, has no DNA to confirm it. Germline CDR1 SQVTM, CDR2 ANQGSEA. The CDR3 loop spans 12 amino acids. This chain's CDR3 is CSVDRQGAGYTF.

The genes are TRBV20-1 and TRBJ2-5; as DNA is missing, the TRBD1 call by TCRdb cannot be tested. Germline CDR1 is DFQATT and CDR2 is SNEGSKA (reference sequence). The CDR3 has 15 residues. CDR3: CSAKDRGAPKETQYF.

This rearrangement joins TRBV29-1 to TRBJ2-2; absent DNA, TCRdb's TRBD1 call cannot be checked. This CDR3 contains 13 residues. Germline CDR1 and CDR2: SQVTM and ANQGSEA. CDR3 region: CSVAPAVTGELFF.

This rearrangement joins TRBV7-2 to TRBJ2-3; the D call from TCRdb, TRBD1, cannot be confirmed without DNA. Germline CDR1 is SGHTA and CDR2 is FQGNSA. This CDR3 has 15 amino acids. This CDR3 reads CASSSGLTLTDTQYF.

The chain employs TRBV11-2 and TRBJ2-3; TCRdb returns TRBD2, unconfirmable since there is no DNA. The CDR3 loop spans 20 amino acids. The germline V gene encodes CDR1 SGHAT and CDR2 FQNNGV. The CDR3 protein is CASSLDPGGGRAFGTDTQYF.